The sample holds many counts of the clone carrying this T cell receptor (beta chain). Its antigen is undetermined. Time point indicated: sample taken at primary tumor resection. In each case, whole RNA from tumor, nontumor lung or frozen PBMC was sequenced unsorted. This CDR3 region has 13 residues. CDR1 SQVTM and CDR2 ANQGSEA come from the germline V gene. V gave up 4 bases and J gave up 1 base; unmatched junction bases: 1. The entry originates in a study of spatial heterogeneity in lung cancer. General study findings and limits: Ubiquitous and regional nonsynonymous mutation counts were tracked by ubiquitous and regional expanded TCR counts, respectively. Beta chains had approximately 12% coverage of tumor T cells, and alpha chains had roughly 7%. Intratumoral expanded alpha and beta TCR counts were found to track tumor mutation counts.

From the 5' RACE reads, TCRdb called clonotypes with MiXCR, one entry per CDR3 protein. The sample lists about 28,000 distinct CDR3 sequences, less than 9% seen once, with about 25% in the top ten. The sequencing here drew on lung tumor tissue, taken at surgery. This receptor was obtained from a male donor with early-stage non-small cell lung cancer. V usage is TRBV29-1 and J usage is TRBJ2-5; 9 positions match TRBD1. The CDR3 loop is CSVATGGQETQYF. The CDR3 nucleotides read TGCAGCGTTGCGACAGGGGGCCAAGAGACCCAGTACTTC.